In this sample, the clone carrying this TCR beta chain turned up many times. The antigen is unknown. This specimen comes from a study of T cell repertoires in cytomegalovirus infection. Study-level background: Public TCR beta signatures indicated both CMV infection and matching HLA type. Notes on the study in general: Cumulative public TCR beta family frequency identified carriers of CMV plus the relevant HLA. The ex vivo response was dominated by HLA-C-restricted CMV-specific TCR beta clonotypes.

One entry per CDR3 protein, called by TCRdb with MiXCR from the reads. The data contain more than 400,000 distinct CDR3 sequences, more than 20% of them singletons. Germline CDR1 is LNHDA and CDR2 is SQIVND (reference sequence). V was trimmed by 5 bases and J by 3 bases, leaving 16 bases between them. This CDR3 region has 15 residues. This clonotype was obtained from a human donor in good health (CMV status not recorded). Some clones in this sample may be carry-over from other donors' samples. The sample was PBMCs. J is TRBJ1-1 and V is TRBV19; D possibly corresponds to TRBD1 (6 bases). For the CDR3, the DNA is TGTGCCAGTAGTTTACAGGGCTCGAAGTACACTGAAGCTTTCTTT. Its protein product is CASSLQGSKYTEAFF.